Listed below are T cell receptor beta chains from one sample, sequenced in a study of beta chain features in type 1 diabetes. TCRdb keeps only in-frame clones here, not all; method: immunoSEQ multiplex PCR. The profile shows around 350,000 clones, around 13% of them singletons. The sequenced sample was naive CD4+ T cells from blood. The receptor source for this set is a man aged 18 to 30 in good health. CDR3s include the opening cysteine and the closing phenylalanine or tryptophan. Each record gives: V gene, J gene, clone size, CDR3 length, D gene, CDR3 DNA, CDR3 protein. The D gene is left open where the match is weak. Clone size appears in some rows only: once, few, many, or a class for an expanded clone.

TRBV6-5,TRBJ2-7,.,14,TRBD1,TGTGCCAGCAGTGGGCCGGGACAGTCCTACGAGCAGTACTTC,CASSGPGQSYEQYF
TRBV7-6,TRBJ1-4,.,16,TRBD1,TGTGCCAGCAGCTCTCGGACAGGGGGCGCGAATGAAAAACTGTTTTTT,CASSSRTGGANEKLFF
TRBV29-1,TRBJ2-1,many,13,TRBD2,TGCAGCGCCAGGACTAGCGGCTACAATGAGCAGTTCTTC,CSARTSGYNEQFF
TRBV18,TRBJ1-2,.,16,.,TGTGCCAGCTCACCTGGATCTCGGGGGGCGGAATCTGGCTACACCTTC,CASSPGSRGAESGYTF
TRBV30,TRBJ1-1,.,13,.,TGTGCCTGGAGTGTACTCTTTAACACTGAAGCTTTCTTT,CAWSVLFNTEAFF
TRBV27,TRBJ1-3,.,13,TRBD1,TGTGCCAGCGGAGACAGGGCTGGAAACACCATATATTTT,CASGDRAGNTIYF
TRBV5-6,TRBJ1-1,.,15,.,TGTGCCAGCAAACCCCAGGGGTTCGGGAACACTGAAGCTTTCTTT,CASKPQGFGNTEAFF
TRBV11-1,TRBJ1-1,.,13,.,TGTGCCAGCAGCTTTGGAGTGGGCACTGAAGCTTTCTTT,CASSFGVGTEAFF
TRBV6-5,TRBJ1-2,few,13,TRBD1,TGTGCCAGCACCAGACAGGGGGTAAATGGCTACACCTTC,CASTRQGVNGYTF
TRBV15,TRBJ2-1,.,17,TRBD2,TGTGCCACCAGCTTGAGGACTAGCGGGAGGGCCTACAATGAGCAGTTCTTC,CATSLRTSGRAYNEQFF
TRBV7-2,TRBJ2-7,.,16,TRBD2,TGTGCCAGCAGCTACGCCCTAGCGGCGACCTCCTACGAGCAGTACTTC,CASSYALAATSYEQYF
TRBV5-1,TRBJ1-4,few,14,.,TGCGCCAGCAGCCGGAAGGACGGGGATGAAAAACTGTTTTTT,CASSRKDGDEKLFF
TRBV28,TRBJ2-1,.,14,TRBD2,TGTGCAATTCTACCCAGCGGGGCATACAATGAGCAGTTCTTC,CAILPSGAYNEQFF
TRBV30,TRBJ1-4,few,13,TRBD1,TGTGCCTGGAGTCCCCGGACAGGGGAGAAACTGTTTTTT,CAWSPRTGEKLFF
TRBV29-1,TRBJ1-2,.,13,TRBD1,TGCAGCGTGGATCCAGGGGGTAATGTTGGCTACACCTTC,CSVDPGGNVGYTF
TRBV19,TRBJ1-1,.,13,TRBD1,TGTGCCAGCCGGACAGGGTCGCAAATTGAAGCTTTCTTT,CASRTGSQIEAFF
TRBV7-3,TRBJ2-5,.,14,TRBD1,TGTGCCAGCAGCTTTCAGGGGGCAAAAGAGACCCAGTACTTC,CASSFQGAKETQYF
TRBV5-1,TRBJ2-1,.,18,.,TGCGCCAGCAGCTTGGTGAGATACACCGACAGCTCCTACAATGAGCAGTTCTTC,CASSLVRYTDSSYNEQFF
TRBV15,TRBJ2-2,.,14,TRBD1,TGTGCCACCAGCAGTAGACAGGGCGGCGGGGAGCTGTTTTTT,CATSSRQGGGELFF
TRBV7-2,TRBJ1-5,few,14,.,TGTGCCAGCGAACACTACTCTGGCAATCAGCCCCAGCATTTT,CASEHYSGNQPQHF
TRBV7-8,TRBJ1-1,few,13,.,TGTGCCAGCAGCTTGGACAGGAACACTGAAGCTTTCTTT,CASSLDRNTEAFF
TRBV2,TRBJ1-5,few,14,TRBD1,TGTGCCAGCAGTGAGGTCAGGGGGCTTCAGCCCCAGCATTTT,CASSEVRGLQPQHF
TRBV9,TRBJ2-1,few,13,.,TGTGCCAGCAGCGAGGCCCCGGGGAATGAGCAGTTCTTC,CASSEAPGNEQFF
TRBV30,TRBJ2-5,.,14,TRBD1,TGTGCCTGGAGTACGTCAGGGGGAAGTGAGACCCAGTACTTC,CAWSTSGGSETQYF
TRBV9,TRBJ1-1,few,14,.,TGTGCCAGCAACCGGGCAGGGGTGAACACTGAAGCTTTCTTT,CASNRAGVNTEAFF
TRBV29-1,TRBJ2-5,.,14,TRBD1,TGCAGCGTGCAGAAGGGACAGGGGCAAGAGACCCAGTACTTC,CSVQKGQGQETQYF
TRBV7-9,TRBJ2-7,few,14,TRBD2,TGTGCCAGCAGCTTAGTCGGGCGGGAGTACGAGCAGTACTTC,CASSLVGREYEQYF
TRBV18,TRBJ1-5,few,12,.,TGTGCCAGCTCAAGCGGTAATCAGCCCCAGCATTTT,CASSSGNQPQHF
TRBV7-3,TRBJ2-3,few,16,.,TGTGCCAGCAGCTTAAATCAGTTAGCGGTGGATGGTACGCAGTATTTT,CASSLNQLAVDGTQYF
TRBV7-9,TRBJ2-1,few,17,TRBD2,TGTGCCAGCAGCTTAGTGCTAGCGGGGGGGGCGAGGAATGAGCAGTTCTTC,CASSLVLAGGARNEQFF
TRBV5-4,TRBJ2-7,few,16,TRBD2,TGTGCCAGCAGCCAAGATCAGCGGGGGGGCTCCTACGAGCAGTACTTC,CASSQDQRGGSYEQYF
TRBV13,TRBJ1-1,.,13,.,TGTGCCAGCAGCTTAGGCAGGGTCGTAGAAGCTTTCTTT,CASSLGRVVEAFF